The clone carrying this TCR beta chain showed up just a few times. This record belongs to a study of T cell responses to AZD1222 COVID-19 vaccine. The V and J ends lost 3 bases and 0 bases respectively, with 9 bases between them. This CDR3 has 15 amino acids. Germline values: CDR1 MGHRA, CDR2 YSYEKL. This table comes from immunoSEQ multiplex PCR, and its TCRdb copy is limited to in-frame clones, with some not included. The sample consists of about 160,000 clones, more than 75% of them appearing once. Source: peripheral blood, taken 28 days after the second AZD1222 dose. The chain is built from TRBV4-1 and TRBJ1-5; possible D gene TRBD1, 5 bases. The origin of this receptor is an adult who received the AZD1222 COVID-19 vaccine. CDR3 sequence: CASSQGQISNQPQHF. CDR3 nucleotides: TGCGCCAGCAGCCAGGGGCAAATTAGCAATCAGCCCCAGCATTTT.